These T cell receptor beta chains were read from a single sample in a study of blood T cell repertoires in COVID-19. Sequencing was performed with immunoSEQ multiplex PCR; in TCRdb, only in-frame clones are kept and a portion is missing. The profile covers 70,000 to 95,000 clones, with around 89% appearing a single time and about 5% taken by the ten largest. The specimen sequenced was peripheral blood. The source is a woman older than 75 with active COVID-19. The CDR3 runs from the conserved cysteine through the conserved F or W. D genes are given only for firm matches. Expanded clones get a size class; other rows say once, few or many, or leave the size out.

>TRBJ1-5|15|.|TRBV2|.
TGTGCCAGCAGAACAGCCTCCGGGGGCAATCAGCCCCAGCATTTT
CASRTASGGNQPQHF
>TRBJ2-7|15|.|TRBV9|TRBD1
TGTGCCAGCAGCGCCACCGGGACAGGGGAGTACGAGCAGTACTTC
CASSATGTGEYEQYF
>TRBJ2-7|14|few|TRBV27|TRBD2
TGTGCCAGCAGTTTACTAGCGGGATTCGACGAGCAGTACTTC
CASSLLAGFDEQYF
>TRBJ2-2|14|.|TRBV3-1/TRBV3-2|.
TGTGCCAGCAAGTCAGCGGAAAACACCGGGGAGCTGTTTTTT
CASKSAENTGELFF
>TRBJ2-5|20|.|TRBV3-1/TRBV3-2|TRBD2
TGTGCCAGCAGCCTTCGTGTACGACTAGCGGGAGTTTCAGAGGGAGAGACCCAGTACTTC
CASSLRVRLAGVSEGETQYF
>TRBJ2-7|14|.|TRBV28|.
TGTGCCAGCAGTTTACGGGGGGCGTCGTACGAGCAGTACTTC
CASSLRGASYEQYF
>TRBJ1-5|16|.|TRBV2|.
TGTGCCAGCAGTCCCCCGTTCGGGGGAGGAGGCCAGCCCCAGCATTTT
CASSPPFGGGGQPQHF
>TRBJ1-2|13|.|TRBV24-1|.
TGTGCCACCAGTAAGGGGCTAAACTATGGCTACACCTTC
CATSKGLNYGYTF
>TRBJ2-7|15|.|TRBV7-2|.
TGTGCCAGCAGCTTGTCGGCAGTGAGGGAATACGAGCAGTACTTC
CASSLSAVREYEQYF
>TRBJ2-3|14|once|TRBV28|.
TGTGCCAGCAGTACGCAATTACAGGTAGATACGCAGTATTTT
CASSTQLQVDTQYF
>TRBJ2-3|21|.|TRBV1|.
TGCACCAGCAGCCAAGTCGCTCGCGGGAGGGACCCGAATCCTAGCACAGATACGCAGTATTTT
CTSSQVARGRDPNPSTDTQYF
>TRBJ1-1|13|.|TRBV12-3/TRBV12-4|.
TGTGCCAGCAGTTTAGACAGGTTCACTGAAGCTTTCTTT
CASSLDRFTEAFF
>TRBJ2-7|13|.|TRBV27|.
TGTGCCAGCAGTTTCTCGAGTACCTACGAGCAGTACTTC
CASSFSSTYEQYF
>TRBJ2-5|14|few|TRBV11-2|.
TGTGCCAGCAGCCCTACAGGACCCAAAGAGACCCAGTACTTC
CASSPTGPKETQYF
>TRBJ1-2|13|.|TRBV28|.
TGTGCCAGCAGTACACCATCTAACTATGGCTACACCTTC
CASSTPSNYGYTF
>TRBJ1-1|14|.|TRBV9|TRBD1
TGTGCCAGCAGCGTAGTTTCTACTCAGGGGGAGGCTTTCTTT
CASSVVSTQGEAFF
>TRBJ2-3|15|.|TRBV27|.
TGTGCCAGCAGTTTATTGAATAGCGGCACAGATACGCAGTATTTT
CASSLLNSGTDTQYF
>TRBJ2-7|15|.|TRBV27|TRBD1
TGTGCCAGCAGTTTAATGGGACAGGGAATGTACGAGCAGTACTTC
CASSLMGQGMYEQYF
>TRBJ1-2|13|.|TRBV29-1|.
TGCAGCGTTCTTCCCCGCGGAGGGTCTGGCTACACCTTC
CSVLPRGGSGYTF
>TRBJ2-7|15|once|TRBV6-2/TRBV6-3|TRBD1
TGTGCCAGCAGTTACTCAGGGACAGCAACCTACGAGCAGTACTTC
CASSYSGTATYEQYF
>TRBJ2-1|15|.|TRBV9|.
TGTGCCAGCAGCCTAACAGGGTCCGGGAACAATGAGCAGTTCTTC
CASSLTGSGNNEQFF
>TRBJ1-2|15|few|TRBV15|.
TGTGCCACCAGCACCGGACTAACGGGGCCCTATGGCTACACCTTC
CATSTGLTGPYGYTF